Detailed here is one T cell receptor beta chain. Its cognate antigen has yet to be identified. No much larger clone is present one base from it, and per-base qualities are unavailable. This specimen belongs to a study of T cell responses to AZD1222 COVID-19 vaccine (dated by TCRdb to the early 2020s). General notes on the study: AZD1222 recipients with second doses at about 4 weeks or about 12 weeks were pooled, because spike-specific TCR depth and breadth did not differ between schedules. A total of approximately 250 trial participants underwent TCR sequencing, of whom 207 had received two doses of AZD1222 and some 25 had received two doses of the MenACWY control vaccine. Trial participants were enrolled by age into subgroups of 18-55, 56-69 and 70-plus years, and 148, 28 and 57 TCR-sequenced participants, respectively, were included in these subgroups. Broad study findings and their caveats: Reportedly, close to half of the unique spike-specific TCRs recognized epitopes lying outside the regions that are mutated in the B.1.351 and B.1.1.7 variants. In the small 56-69-year group, the increase in depth fell short of significance, most likely because of low power. A significant rise in spike-specific TCR breadth and depth was observed after two AZD1222 doses relative to day 0 and relative to MenACWY recipients. CD4 TCRs associated with the vaccine covered the entire spike protein, and the dominant responses were in regions 160-218 and 743-854. Because no samples from the day 14 peak response were available, repertoires could be characterized only after the peak T cell response. Most participants were white British and females outnumbered males, and the authors suggested that clonal diversity may have been underestimated. Only a handful of AZD1222 recipients were SARS-CoV-2 seropositive at baseline, limiting conclusions about previously exposed vaccinees.

The CDR3 regions of human TCRbeta chains were subjected to immunosequencing. The original pipeline was this. TCRs in the repertoires were compared against a reference library of SARS-CoV-2-specific TCRs that had been generated with the MIRA antigen-specificity platform. Breadth meant the fraction of unique TCRs that were SARS-CoV-2-associated, whereas depth meant the fraction of total T cells that were SARS-CoV-2-associated. Each spike-specific TCR was assigned to its reactive spike region and to a CD4 or CD8 class using the MIRA data. Log10-transformed breadth and depth values were compared by one-way ANOVA with Sidak's multiple comparisons tests. The table was pulled from immuneACCESS by TCRdb, which kept in-frame rearrangements only. Such tables lose some clones; where checked, under half of the loss comes from unresolved V genes, and the rest has no known cause. The DNA gave D and trimming, while V, J and clone size come from that table. This sample is represented by roughly 150,000 clones; 92% of them were singletons. More than 1.5% of the sample lies in the top ten.

The sample's time point label, in plain terms: baseline before first vaccination. Vaccinee samples came from UK trials COV001 and COV002, including a single-blind randomized controlled phase 2/3 trial of AZD1222 (ChAdOx1 nCoV-19) in healthy adults. For TCRbeta chain sequencing, PBMC samples from trial participants were taken at day 0 and at day 28 after the second dose. Germline trimming: 2 bases from V, 0 bases from J; junction bases outside gene matches: 9. For CDR1 and CDR2, the germline V gene lists SGDLS and YYNGEE. The cysteine opens and the phenylalanine closes a CDR3 of 18 amino acids. Of the read, only the CDR3 DNA is kept; its 54 bases are in frame from base 1.

The chain is assembled from TRBV9 and TRBJ2-2, with 8 bases in between that match TRBD2. Sequencing was performed on peripheral blood, taken on day 0 of AZD1222 vaccination. The sequence derives from an adult in good health. The nucleotides are TGTGCCAGCAGCGTTTCGGCTCTAGCGGGCCCGAACACCGGGGAGCTGTTTTTT. Its protein product is CASSVSALAGPNTGELFF.